This TCR beta chain was retrieved from a study of T cells in Graves' hyperthyroidism and ophthalmopathy. Ophthalmopathy in the patients scored at least 3 on Clinical Activity Score and at least 4 on NOSPECS grade, lasting under 3 months. PBMCs were derived from roughly 9.6 ml fresh peripheral blood. The CDR3 consists of 13 residues. Germline CDR1 MNHNS, CDR2 SASEGT. The V end was cut by 9 bases, the J end by 4 bases, with 12 bases between. From RNA transcripts, TCR beta CDR3 regions were amplified. With the HTBI primer set, the TCR CDR3 went through a first round of RT-PCR. MiXCR, applied by TCRdb to the multiplex PCR reads, yields one record per CDR3 protein. The table includes roughly 350,000 distinct CDR3 sequences, roughly 15% detected once.

The chain uses TRBV6-1 and TRBJ2-2; D gene unclear. The sequenced sample consisted of blood. This TCR derives from a woman aged 40 to 49 with Graves' ophthalmopathy. The CDR3 spells CASFDGATGELFF. The CDR3 nucleotides are TGTGCCAGTTTCGACGGAGCCACCGGGGAGCTGTTTTTT.